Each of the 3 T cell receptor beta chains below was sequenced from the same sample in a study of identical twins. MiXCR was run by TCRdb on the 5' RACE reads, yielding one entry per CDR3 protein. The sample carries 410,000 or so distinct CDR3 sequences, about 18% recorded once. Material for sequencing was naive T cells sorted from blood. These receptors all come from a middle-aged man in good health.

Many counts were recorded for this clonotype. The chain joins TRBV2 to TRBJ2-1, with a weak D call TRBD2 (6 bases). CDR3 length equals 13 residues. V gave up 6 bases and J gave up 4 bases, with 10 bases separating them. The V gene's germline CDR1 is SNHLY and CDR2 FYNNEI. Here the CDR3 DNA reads TGTGCCAGCAGCTGGGACTTGTACAATGAGCAGTTCTTC. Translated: CASSWDLYNEQFF.

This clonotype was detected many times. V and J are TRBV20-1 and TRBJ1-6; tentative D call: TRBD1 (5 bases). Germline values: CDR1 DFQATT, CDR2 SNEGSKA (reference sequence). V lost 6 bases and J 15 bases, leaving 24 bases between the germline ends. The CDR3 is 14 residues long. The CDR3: CSALTEVVPTILHF. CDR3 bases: TGCAGTGCGTTGACAGAGGTTGTCCCGACGATCCTCCACTTT.

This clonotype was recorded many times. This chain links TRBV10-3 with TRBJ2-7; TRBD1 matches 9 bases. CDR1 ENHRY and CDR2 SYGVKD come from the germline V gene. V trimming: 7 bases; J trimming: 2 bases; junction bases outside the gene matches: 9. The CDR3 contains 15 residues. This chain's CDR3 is CAINSRDRDPYEQYF. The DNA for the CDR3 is TGTGCCATCAATTCCCGGGACAGGGACCCCTACGAGCAGTACTTC.